The source of this T cell receptor beta chain is a study of T cells in Graves' hyperthyroidism and ophthalmopathy. This clonotype was seen many times. No antigen is known for it. Study results and limitations: Model predictions of ophthalmopathy came a median approximately 6 months before onset. Among thyroid clonotypes expanded above 0.001, most also appeared in blood.

The patients, who ranged from 18 to 65 in age, presented with newly diagnosed hyperthyroidism lasting under 2 months. Fresh peripheral blood, around 10 ml of it, supplied the PBMCs. Trimming left V 2 bases short and J 4 bases short, with 8 bases between. Per the germline V gene, CDR1 is MDHEN and CDR2 is SYDVKM. The CDR3 runs to 13 residues. TCR beta CDR3 regions were amplified from RNA. Using the HTBI primer set, a first-round RT-PCR was run on the TCR CDR3. TCRdb reprocessed the multiplex PCR reads via MiXCR and lists one record per CDR3 protein. The repertoire holds 400,000 to 600,000 distinct CDR3 sequences, with around 20% as singletons.

The receptor comes from a man aged 18 to 30 with Graves' hyperthyroidism. Sequences were obtained from blood. This rearrangement joins TRBV28 to TRBJ2-5, with a possible D match to TRBD1 (6 bases). The CDR3: CASSLRQVETQYF. The CDR3, as DNA: TGTGCCAGCAGTTTAAGACAGGTAGAGACCCAGTACTTC.